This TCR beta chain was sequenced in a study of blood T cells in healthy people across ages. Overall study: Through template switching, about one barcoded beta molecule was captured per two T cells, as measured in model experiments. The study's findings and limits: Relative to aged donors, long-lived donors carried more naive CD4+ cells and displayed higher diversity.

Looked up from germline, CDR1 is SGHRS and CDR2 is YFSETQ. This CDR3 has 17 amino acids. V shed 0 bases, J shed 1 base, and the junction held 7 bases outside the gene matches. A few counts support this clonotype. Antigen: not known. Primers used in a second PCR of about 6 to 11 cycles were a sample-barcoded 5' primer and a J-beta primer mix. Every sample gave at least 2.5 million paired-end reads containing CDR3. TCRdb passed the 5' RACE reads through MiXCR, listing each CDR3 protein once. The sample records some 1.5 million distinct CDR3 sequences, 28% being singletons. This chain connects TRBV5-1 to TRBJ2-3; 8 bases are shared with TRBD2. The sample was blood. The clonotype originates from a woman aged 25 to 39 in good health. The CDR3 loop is CASSLDASGLGTDTQYF. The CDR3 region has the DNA TGCGCCAGCAGCTTGGATGCTAGCGGGCTCGGCACAGATACGCAGTATTTT.